This T cell receptor (beta chain) is from a study of chemoradiotherapy in HPV16-positive cancers. This clone is a singleton in its sample. Trimming took off 4 bases at V and 0 bases at J, with 16 bases between the two ends. This CDR3 is 16 amino acids long. Germline V CDR1 and CDR2: SGHDT, YYEEEE. Only in-frame clones appear in the TCRdb table, and some are missing; sequencing was by immunoSEQ multiplex PCR. This sample has approximately 32,000 clones, with just under 80% found just once. The clonotype comes from a human donor with HPV-associated anogenital cancer. This specimen was blood, taken from a patient who underwent chemoradiotherapy. The genes are TRBV5-6 and TRBJ2-5, with D possibly TRBD2 on 6 matching bases. The CDR3 coding sequence is TGTGCCAGCAGCCACTGGCGGGGCCGGTACCAAGAGACCCAGTACTTC. Translating it yields CASSHWRGRYQETQYF.